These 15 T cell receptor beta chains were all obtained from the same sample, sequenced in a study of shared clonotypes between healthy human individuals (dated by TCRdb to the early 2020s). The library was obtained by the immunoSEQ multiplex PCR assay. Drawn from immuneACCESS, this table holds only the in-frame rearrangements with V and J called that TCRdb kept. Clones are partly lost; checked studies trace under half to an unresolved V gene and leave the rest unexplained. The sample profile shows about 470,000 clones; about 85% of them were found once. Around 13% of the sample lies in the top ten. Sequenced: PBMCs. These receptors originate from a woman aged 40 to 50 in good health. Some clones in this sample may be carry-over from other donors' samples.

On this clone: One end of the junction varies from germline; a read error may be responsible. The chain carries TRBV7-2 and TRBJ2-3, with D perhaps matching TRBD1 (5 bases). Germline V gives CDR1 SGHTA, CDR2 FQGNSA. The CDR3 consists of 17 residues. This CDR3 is CASSQDLQAGYTDPQYF. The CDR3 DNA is TGCGCCAGCAGCCAAGATCTCCAGGCAGGGTATACAGATCCGCAGTATTTT.

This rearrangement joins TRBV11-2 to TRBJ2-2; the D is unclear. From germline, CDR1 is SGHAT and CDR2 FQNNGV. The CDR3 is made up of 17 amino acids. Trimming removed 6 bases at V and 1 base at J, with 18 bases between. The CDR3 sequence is CASRDLIRTVNTGELFF. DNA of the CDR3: TGTGCCAGCAGAGACTTAATTCGGACCGTGAACACCGGGGAGCTGTTTTTT.

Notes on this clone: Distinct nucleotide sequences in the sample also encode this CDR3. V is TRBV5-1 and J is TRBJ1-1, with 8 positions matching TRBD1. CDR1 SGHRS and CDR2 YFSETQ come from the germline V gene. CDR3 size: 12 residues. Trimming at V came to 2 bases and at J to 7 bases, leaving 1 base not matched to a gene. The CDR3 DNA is TGCGCCAGCAGCTTAGGACAGGGTGAAGCTTTCTTT. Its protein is CASSLGQGEAFF. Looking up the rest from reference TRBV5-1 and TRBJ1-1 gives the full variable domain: KAGVTQTPRYLIKTRGQQVTLSCSPISGHRSVSWYQQTPGQGLQFLFEYFSETQRNKGNFPGRFSGRQFSNSRSEMNVSTLELGDSALYLCASSLGQGEAFFGQGTRLTVV.

The CDR3 nucleotides are TGCGCCAGCAGCCGCGCGACAGACTCGGGAGGAAACACCATATATTTT. Translated, it gives CASSRATDSGGNTIYF. The chain has TRBV5-1 and TRBJ1-3, with a weak D call TRBD1 (5 bases). Germline values: CDR1 SGHRS, CDR2 YFSETQ. Trimming stripped 4 bases from V and 4 bases from J, with 18 bases between. There are 16 residues in the CDR3. The entire variable domain, with the rest obtained from reference TRBV5-1 and TRBJ1-3, is as follows: KAGVTQTPRYLIKTRGQQVTLSCSPISGHRSVSWYQQTPGQGLQFLFEYFSETQRNKGNFPGRFSGRQFSNSRSEMNVSTLELGDSALYLCASSRATDSGGNTIYFGEGSWLTVV.

Written as DNA, the CDR3 is TGTGCCAGTAGTATAGCCTGGGGGAACACTGAAGCTTTCTTT. Translating gives CASSIAWGNTEAFF. The chain couples TRBV19 to TRBJ1-1; D remains unclear. The CDR3 is 14 amino acids. The germline V gene has CDR1 LNHDA and CDR2 SQIVND (reference sequence). Trimming shortened V by 1 base and J by 1 base, and 7 bases separated the two germline ends.

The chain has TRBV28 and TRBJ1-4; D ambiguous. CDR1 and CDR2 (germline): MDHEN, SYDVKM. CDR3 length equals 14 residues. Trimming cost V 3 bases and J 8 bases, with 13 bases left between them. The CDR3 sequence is CASSLTVLGEKLFF. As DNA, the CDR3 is TGTGCCAGCAGTTTGACGGTCCTGGGGGAAAAACTGTTTTTT. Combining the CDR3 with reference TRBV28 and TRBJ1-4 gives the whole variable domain DVKVTQSSRYLVKRTGEKVFLECVQDMDHENMFWYRQDPGLGLRLIYFSYDVKMKEKGDIPEGYSVSREKKERFSLILESASTNQTSMYLCASSLTVLGEKLFFGSGTQLSVL.

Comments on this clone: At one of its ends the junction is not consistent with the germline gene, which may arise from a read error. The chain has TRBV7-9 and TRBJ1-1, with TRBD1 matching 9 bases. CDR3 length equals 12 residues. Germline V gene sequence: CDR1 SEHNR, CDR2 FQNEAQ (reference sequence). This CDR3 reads CTSRNRTGEPFF. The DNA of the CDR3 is TGTACCAGCAGGAACCGGACAGGGGAACCTTTCTTT.

CDR3 in amino acids: CASSPPRGVLGEAGSSYNEQFF. CDR3 sequence (DNA): TGTGCCAGCAGCCCCCCTCGGGGCGTTTTGGGCGAGGCGGGGAGCTCCTACAATGAGCAGTTCTTC. The V call is TRBV28, the J call TRBJ2-1, with D perhaps TRBD2 (6 bases). Deletions cut 6 bases from V and 0 bases from J, with 33 bases between. The germline gives CDR1 MDHEN, CDR2 SYDVKM. The CDR3 is 22 residues long.

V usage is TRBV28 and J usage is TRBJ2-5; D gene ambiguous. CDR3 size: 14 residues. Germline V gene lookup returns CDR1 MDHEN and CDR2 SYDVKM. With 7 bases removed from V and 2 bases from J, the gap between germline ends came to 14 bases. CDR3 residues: CASTSGWGQETQYF. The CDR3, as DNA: TGTGCCAGCACCTCCGGATGGGGACAAGAGACCCAGTACTTC. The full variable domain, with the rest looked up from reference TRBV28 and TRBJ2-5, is DVKVTQSSRYLVKRTGEKVFLECVQDMDHENMFWYRQDPGLGLRLIYFSYDVKMKEKGDIPEGYSVSREKKERFSLILESASTNQTSMYLCASTSGWGQETQYFGPGTRLLVL.

Written as DNA, the CDR3 is TGTGCCAGCACTTGGTTTGATGAGCAGTTCTTC. Amino acid sequence: CASTWFDEQFF. V gene TRBV2 combines with J gene TRBJ2-1; D is uncertain. This CDR3 is built from 11 residues. Germline V gene data show CDR1 as SNHLY and CDR2 as FYNNEI. Trimming left V 7 bases short and J 8 bases short, with 9 bases between.

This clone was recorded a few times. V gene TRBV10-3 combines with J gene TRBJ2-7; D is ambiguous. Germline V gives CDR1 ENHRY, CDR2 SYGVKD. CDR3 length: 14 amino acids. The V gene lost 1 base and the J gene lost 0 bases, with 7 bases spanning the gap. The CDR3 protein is CAISEFPNSYEQYF. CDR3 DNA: TGTGCCATCAGTGAGTTCCCCAACTCCTACGAGCAGTACTTC.

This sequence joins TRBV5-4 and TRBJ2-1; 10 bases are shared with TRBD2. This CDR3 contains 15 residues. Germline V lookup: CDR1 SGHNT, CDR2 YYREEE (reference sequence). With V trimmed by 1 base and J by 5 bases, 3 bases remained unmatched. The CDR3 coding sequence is TGTGCCAGCAGCTTGACTAGCGGGGTAAACAATGAGCAGTTCTTC. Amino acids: CASSLTSGVNNEQFF.

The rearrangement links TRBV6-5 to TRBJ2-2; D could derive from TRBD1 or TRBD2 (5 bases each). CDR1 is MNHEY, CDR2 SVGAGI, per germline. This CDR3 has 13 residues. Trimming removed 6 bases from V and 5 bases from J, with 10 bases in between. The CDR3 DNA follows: TGTGCCAGCAGAGAGGGGTCGACCGGGGAGCTGTTTTTT. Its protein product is CASREGSTGELFF.

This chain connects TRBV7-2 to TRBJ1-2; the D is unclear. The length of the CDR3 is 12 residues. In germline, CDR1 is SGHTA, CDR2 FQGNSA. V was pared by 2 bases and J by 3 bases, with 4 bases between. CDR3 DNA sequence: TGTGCCAGCAGCTTAAGTTACTATGGCTACACCTTC. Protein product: CASSLSYYGYTF.

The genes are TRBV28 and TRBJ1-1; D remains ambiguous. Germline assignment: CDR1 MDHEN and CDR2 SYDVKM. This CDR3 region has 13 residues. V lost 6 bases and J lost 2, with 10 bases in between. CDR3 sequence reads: CASRRGLNTEAFF. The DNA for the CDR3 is TGTGCCAGCAGGAGAGGGCTCAACACTGAAGCTTTCTTT.